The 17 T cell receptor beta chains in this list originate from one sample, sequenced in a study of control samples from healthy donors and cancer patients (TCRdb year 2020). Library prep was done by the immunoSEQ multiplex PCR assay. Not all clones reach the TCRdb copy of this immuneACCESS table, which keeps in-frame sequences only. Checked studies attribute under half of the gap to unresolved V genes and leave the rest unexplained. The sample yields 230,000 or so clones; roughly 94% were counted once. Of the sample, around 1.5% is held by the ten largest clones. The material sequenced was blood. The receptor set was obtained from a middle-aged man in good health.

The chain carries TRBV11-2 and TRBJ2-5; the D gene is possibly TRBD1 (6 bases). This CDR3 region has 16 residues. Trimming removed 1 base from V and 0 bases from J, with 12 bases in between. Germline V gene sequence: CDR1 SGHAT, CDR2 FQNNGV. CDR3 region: CASSLVGRGHQETQYF. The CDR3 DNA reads TGTGCCAGCAGCTTAGTCGGCAGGGGCCACCAAGAGACCCAGTACTTC.

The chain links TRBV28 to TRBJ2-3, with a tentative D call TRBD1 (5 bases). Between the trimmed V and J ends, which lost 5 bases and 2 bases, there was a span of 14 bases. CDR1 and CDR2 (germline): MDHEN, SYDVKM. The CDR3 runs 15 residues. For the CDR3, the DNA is TGTGCCAGCAGTCCTCAGGGCAGAAACACAGATACGCAGTATTTT. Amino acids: CASSPQGRNTDTQYF.

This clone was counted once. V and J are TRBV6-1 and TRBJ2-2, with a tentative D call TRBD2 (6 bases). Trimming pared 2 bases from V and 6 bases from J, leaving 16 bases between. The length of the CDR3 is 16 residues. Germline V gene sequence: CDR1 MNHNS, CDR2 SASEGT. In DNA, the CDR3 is TGTGCCAGCAGTGAAATAGGAGGGCGGTTGGCCGGGGAGCTGTTTTTT. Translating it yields CASSEIGGRLAGELFF.

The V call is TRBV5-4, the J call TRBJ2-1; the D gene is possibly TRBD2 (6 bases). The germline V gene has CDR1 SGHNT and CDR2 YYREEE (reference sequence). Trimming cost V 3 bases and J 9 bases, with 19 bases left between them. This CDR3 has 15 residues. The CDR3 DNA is TGTGCCAGCAGCTCGGACGCCTCACCGGGAGCTGAGCAGTTCTTC. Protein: CASSSDASPGAEQFF.

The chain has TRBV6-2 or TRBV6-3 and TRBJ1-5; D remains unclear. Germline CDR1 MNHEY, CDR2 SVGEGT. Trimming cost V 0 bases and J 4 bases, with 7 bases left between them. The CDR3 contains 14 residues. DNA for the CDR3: TGTGCCAGCAGTTACTCGGGAGGTAATCAGCCCCAGCATTTT. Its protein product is CASSYSGGNQPQHF.

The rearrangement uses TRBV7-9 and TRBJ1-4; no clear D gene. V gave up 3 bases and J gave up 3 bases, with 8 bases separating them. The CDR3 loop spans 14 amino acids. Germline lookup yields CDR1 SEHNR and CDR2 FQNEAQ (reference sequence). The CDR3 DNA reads TGTGCCAGCAGCTTCTGGTCAGCTAATGAAAAACTGTTTTTT. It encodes CASSFWSANEKLFF.

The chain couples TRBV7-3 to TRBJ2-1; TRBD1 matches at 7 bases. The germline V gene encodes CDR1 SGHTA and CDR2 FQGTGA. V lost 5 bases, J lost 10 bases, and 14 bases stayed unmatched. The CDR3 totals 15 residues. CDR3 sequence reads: CASSPRRDSGGEQFF. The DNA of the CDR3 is TGTGCCAGCAGCCCACGCCGGGACAGTGGTGGGGAGCAGTTCTTC.

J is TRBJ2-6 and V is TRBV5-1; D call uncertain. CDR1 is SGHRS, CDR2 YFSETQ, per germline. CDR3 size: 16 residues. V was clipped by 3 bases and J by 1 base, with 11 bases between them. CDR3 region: CASSSLPQSGANVLTF. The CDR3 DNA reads TGCGCCAGCAGCTCTCTACCCCAGTCTGGGGCCAACGTCCTGACTTTC.

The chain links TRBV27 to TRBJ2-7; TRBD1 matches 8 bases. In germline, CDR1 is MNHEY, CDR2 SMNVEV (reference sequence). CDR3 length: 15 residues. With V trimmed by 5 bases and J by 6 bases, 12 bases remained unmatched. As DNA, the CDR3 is TGTGCCAGCAGTCCCGACAGGGGAAAGCTTCGCGAGCAGTACTTC. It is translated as CASSPDRGKLREQYF.

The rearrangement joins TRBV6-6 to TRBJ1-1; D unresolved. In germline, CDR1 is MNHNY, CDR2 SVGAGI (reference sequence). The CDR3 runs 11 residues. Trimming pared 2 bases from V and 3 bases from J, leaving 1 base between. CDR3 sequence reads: CASSYDTEAFF. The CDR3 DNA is TGTGCCAGCAGTTACGACACTGAAGCTTTCTTT.

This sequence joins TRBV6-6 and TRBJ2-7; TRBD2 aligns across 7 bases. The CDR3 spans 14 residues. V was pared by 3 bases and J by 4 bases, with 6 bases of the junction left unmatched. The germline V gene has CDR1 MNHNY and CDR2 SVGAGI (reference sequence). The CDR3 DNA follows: TGTGCCAGCAGTTATGGTAGCGGGCGGTACGAGCAGTACGTC. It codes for CASSYGSGRYEQYV.

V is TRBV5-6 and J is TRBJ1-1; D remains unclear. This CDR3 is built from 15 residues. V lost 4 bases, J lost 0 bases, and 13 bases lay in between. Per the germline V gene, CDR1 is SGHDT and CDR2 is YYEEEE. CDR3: CASSVGVRLNTEAFF. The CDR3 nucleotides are TGTGCCAGCAGCGTGGGAGTCAGGCTGAACACTGAAGCTTTCTTT.

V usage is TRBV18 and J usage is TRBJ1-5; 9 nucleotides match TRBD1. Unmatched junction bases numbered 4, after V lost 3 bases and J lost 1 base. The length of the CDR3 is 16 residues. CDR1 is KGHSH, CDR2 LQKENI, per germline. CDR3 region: CASSPSQGASNQPQHF. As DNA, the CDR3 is TGTGCCAGCTCACCGTCACAGGGGGCGAGCAATCAGCCCCAGCATTTT. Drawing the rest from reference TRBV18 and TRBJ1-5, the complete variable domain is NAGVMQNPRHLVRRRGQEARLRCSPMKGHSHVYWYRQLPEEGLKFMVYLQKENIIDESGMPKERFSAEFPKEGPSILRIQQVVRGDSAAYFCASSPSQGASNQPQHFGDGTRLSIL.

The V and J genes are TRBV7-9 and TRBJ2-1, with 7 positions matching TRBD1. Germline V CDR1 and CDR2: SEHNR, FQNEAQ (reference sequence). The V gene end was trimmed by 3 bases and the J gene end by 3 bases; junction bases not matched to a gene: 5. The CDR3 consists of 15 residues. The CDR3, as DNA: TGTGCCAGCAGCTTGGCTACAGGGGTCTACAATGAGCAGTTCTTC. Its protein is CASSLATGVYNEQFF.

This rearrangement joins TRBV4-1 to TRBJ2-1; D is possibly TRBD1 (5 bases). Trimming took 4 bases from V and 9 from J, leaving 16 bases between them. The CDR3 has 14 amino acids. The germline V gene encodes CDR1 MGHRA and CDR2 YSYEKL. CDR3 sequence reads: CASSPWLTATEQFF. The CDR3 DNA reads TGCGCCAGCAGCCCATGGCTGACAGCTACTGAGCAGTTCTTC.

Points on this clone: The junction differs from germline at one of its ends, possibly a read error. The CDR3 region has the DNA TGTGCCAGCAGCAGGACTAGCGGGGGGGAAGAGGCCCAGTACTTC. Translated, it gives CASSRTSGGEEAQYF. This chain joins TRBV5-4 and TRBJ2-5, with TRBD2 identical over 15 bases. The length of the CDR3 is 15 residues. CDR1 is SGHNT, CDR2 YYREEE, per germline (reference sequence).

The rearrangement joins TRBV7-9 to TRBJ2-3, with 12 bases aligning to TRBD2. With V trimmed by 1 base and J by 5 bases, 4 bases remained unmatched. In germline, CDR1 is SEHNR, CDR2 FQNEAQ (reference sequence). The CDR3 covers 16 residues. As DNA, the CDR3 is TGTGCCAGCAGCTTAGTGCTAGCGGGGGGGAAAGATACGCAGTATTTT. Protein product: CASSLVLAGGKDTQYF.